There are a few counts of the clone carrying this TCR beta chain. A sample-barcoded 5' primer and a J-beta primer mix were used in a second PCR of about 6 to 11 cycles. TCRdb reprocessed the 5' RACE reads with MiXCR, giving one entry per CDR3 protein. This table has fewer than 900,000 distinct CDR3 sequences, roughly 49% appearing once. The J segment lost 6 bases and the V segment lost 4 bases, leaving 3 bases of the junction unmatched. CDR3 length equals 13 residues. Germline CDR1 and CDR2: LGHDT and YNNKEL (reference sequence). The sample is drawn from a study of blood T cells in healthy people across ages.

The chain employs TRBV3-1 and TRBJ2-4; 7 bases align to TRBD1. The sequence was obtained from a woman aged 60-75 years in good health. Specimen: blood. The CDR3 DNA sequence: TGTGCCAGCAGCCTGTGGACAGGAAACATTCAGTACTTC. This codes for CASSLWTGNIQYF. Using reference TRBV3-1 and TRBJ2-4 for the parts outside the CDR3, the full variable domain is DTAVSQTPKYLVTQMGNDKSIKCEQNLGHDTMYWYKQDSKKFLKIMFSYNNKELIINETVPNRFSPKSPDKAHLNLHINSLELGDSAVYFCASSLWTGNIQYFGAGTRLSVL.